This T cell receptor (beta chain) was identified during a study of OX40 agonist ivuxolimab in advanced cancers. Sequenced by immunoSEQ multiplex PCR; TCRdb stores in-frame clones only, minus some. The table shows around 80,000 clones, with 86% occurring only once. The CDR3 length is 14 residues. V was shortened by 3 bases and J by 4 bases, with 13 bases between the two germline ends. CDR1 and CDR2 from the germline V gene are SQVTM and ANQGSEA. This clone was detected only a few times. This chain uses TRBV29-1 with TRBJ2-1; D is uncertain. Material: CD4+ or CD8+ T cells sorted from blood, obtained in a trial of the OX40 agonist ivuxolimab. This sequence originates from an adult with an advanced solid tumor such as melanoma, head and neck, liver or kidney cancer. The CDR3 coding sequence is TGCAGCGTTGACAGTCCGAGACGTTACAATGAGCAGTTCTTC. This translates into CSVDSPRRYNEQFF.